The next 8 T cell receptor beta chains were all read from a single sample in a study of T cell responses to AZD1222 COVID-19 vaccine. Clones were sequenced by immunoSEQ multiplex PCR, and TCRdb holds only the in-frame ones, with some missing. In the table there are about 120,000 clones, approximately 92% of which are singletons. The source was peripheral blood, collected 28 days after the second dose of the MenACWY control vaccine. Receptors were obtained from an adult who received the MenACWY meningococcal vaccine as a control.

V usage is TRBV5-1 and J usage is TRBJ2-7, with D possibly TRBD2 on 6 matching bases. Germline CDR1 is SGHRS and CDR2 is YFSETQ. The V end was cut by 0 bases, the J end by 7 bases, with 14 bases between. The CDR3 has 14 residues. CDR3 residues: CASSLGSGVGEQYF. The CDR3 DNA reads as TGCGCCAGCAGCTTGGGGTCGGGAGTGGGGGAGCAGTACTTC.

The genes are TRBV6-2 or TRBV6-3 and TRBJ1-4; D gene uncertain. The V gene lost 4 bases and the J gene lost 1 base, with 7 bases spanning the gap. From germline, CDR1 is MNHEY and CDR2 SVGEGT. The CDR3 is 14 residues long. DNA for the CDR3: TGTGCCAGCAGTTCTGTCGGAACTAATGAAAAACTGTTTTTT. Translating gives CASSSVGTNEKLFF.

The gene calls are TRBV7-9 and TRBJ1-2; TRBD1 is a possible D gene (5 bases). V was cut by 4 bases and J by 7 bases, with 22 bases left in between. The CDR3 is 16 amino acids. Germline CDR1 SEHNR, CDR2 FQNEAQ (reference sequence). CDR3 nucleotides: TGTGCCAGCAGCTCATTTCTGGGCAGGGTTTGGTCTGGCTACACCTTC. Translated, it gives CASSSFLGRVWSGYTF.

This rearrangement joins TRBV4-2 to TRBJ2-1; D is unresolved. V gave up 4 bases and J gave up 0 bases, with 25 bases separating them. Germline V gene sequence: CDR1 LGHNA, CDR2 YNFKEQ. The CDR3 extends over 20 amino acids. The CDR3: CASSPHSISKTPRSYNEQFF. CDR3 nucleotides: TGTGCCAGCAGCCCTCATTCGATTTCTAAGACCCCCCGCTCCTACAATGAGCAGTTCTTC.

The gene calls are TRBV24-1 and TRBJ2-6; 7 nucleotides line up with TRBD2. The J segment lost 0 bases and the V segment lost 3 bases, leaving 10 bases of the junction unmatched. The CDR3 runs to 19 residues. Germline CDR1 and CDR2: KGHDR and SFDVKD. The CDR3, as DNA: TGTGCCACCAGTGATGACTCGGGAGGACCTAGCTCTGGGGCCAACGTCCTGACTTTC. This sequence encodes CATSDDSGGPSSGANVLTF.

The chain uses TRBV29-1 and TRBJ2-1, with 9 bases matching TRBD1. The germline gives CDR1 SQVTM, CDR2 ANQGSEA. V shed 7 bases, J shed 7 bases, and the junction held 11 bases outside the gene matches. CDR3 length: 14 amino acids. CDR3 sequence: CSAGTGTGWNEQFF. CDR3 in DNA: TGCAGCGCAGGGACCGGGACAGGGTGGAATGAGCAGTTCTTC.

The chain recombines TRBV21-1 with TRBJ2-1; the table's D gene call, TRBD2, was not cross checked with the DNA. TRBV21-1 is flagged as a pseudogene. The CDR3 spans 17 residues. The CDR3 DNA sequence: TGTGCCAGCACTCAGGGCGAGGGTAGCGGAAATTACAATGAGCAGTTCTTC. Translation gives CASTQGEGSGNYNEQFF.

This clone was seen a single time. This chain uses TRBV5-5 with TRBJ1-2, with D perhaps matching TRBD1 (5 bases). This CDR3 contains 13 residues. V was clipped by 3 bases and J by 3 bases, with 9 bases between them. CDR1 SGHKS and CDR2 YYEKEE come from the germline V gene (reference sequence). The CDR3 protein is CASSYGTYYGYTF. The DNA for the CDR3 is TGTGCCAGCAGCTACGGGACGTACTATGGCTACACCTTC. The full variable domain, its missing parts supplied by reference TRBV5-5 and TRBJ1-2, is DAGVTQSPTHLIKTRGQQVTLRCSPISGHKSVSWYQQVLGQGPQFIFQYYEKEERGRGNFPDRFSARQFPNYSSELNVNALLLGDSALYLCASSYGTYYGYTFGSGTRLTVV.